This T cell receptor beta chain is from a study of identical twins. CDR1 and CDR2 from the germline V gene are SGHTS and YDEGEE. This CDR3 contains 15 residues. Between the trimmed V and J ends, which lost 0 bases and 4 bases, there was a span of 12 bases. Each CDR3 protein gets one entry after TCRdb re-called the 5' RACE reads with MiXCR. The sample contains under 800,000 distinct CDR3 sequences, approximately 21% of which appear only once. This same sample was also taken into another study, of T cells expressing NK-cell markers.

This clonotype was obtained from a woman younger than 30 in good health. Source material: PBMCs. The gene calls are TRBV5-8 and TRBJ2-3; possible D gene TRBD1, 5 bases. The CDR3 loop reads CASSLGQGSSDTQYF. CDR3 nucleotide sequence: TGTGCCAGCAGCTTGGGGCAGGGATCATCAGATACGCAGTATTTT.